Shown below are 20 T cell receptor beta chains from a single sample sequenced in a study of cytotoxic CD8 clonotypes in ibrutinib-treated CLL. Assay: immunoSEQ multiplex PCR; the TCRdb copy retains only in-frame clones and omits some. The sample contains about 310,000 clones, roughly 80% of which appear only once. The material sequenced was PBMCs, taken before ibrutinib treatment. The receptors derive from a human donor with chronic lymphocytic leukemia.

This chain links TRBV7-2 with TRBJ2-5; 9 nucleotides match TRBD2. The germline V gene encodes CDR1 SGHTA and CDR2 FQGNSA. The CDR3 has 18 amino acids. With 2 bases clipped from V and 7 bases from J, the junction kept 17 bases outside the gene matches. The CDR3 protein is CASSLSSVSGRLSGTQYF. DNA for the CDR3: TGTGCCAGCAGCTTATCTTCCGTGAGCGGGAGGCTATCGGGGACCCAGTACTTC.

J is TRBJ2-1 and V is TRBV29-1, with 9 bases fitting TRBD2. Germline CDR1 and CDR2: SQVTM and ANQGSEA. V shed 3 bases and J 3 bases; nucleotides not matched to a gene: 3. This CDR3 spans 14 amino acids. In DNA, the CDR3 is TGCAGCGTTGAGCTAGCGGGGCGCTACAATGAGCAGTTCTTC. Amino acids: CSVELAGRYNEQFF.

This chain links TRBV18 with TRBJ2-1, with D maybe TRBD2 (5 bases). The CDR3 is 18 amino acids. With 2 bases removed from V and 0 bases from J, the gap between germline ends came to 17 bases. The V gene's germline CDR1 is KGHSH and CDR2 LQKENI. CDR3 residues: CASSPGPGKLSSYNEQFF. DNA for the CDR3: TGTGCCAGCTCACCAGGCCCGGGAAAGCTATCCTCCTACAATGAGCAGTTCTTC.

V and J are TRBV25-1 and TRBJ2-1, with 9 bases lining up with TRBD2. V lost 4 bases to trimming and J lost 5 bases; unmatched junction nucleotides: 6. CDR1 is MGHDK and CDR2 is SYGVNS in the germline V gene. The CDR3 has 15 amino acids. CDR3 residues: CASSASGLAHNEQFF. CDR3 DNA: TGTGCCAGCAGTGCGTCGGGACTAGCACACAATGAGCAGTTCTTC.

The V and J genes are TRBV7-9 and TRBJ2-1; 8 nucleotides match TRBD1. This CDR3 comprises 19 residues. Trimming cost V 5 bases and J 3 bases; bases outside gene matches: 18. Germline CDR1 reads SEHNR; CDR2 reads FQNEAQ (reference sequence). The DNA of the CDR3 is TGTGCCAGCAGCCATCGGGACAGGCCTTCCGAGGGCAGCTACAATGAGCAGTTCTTC. Translated: CASSHRDRPSEGSYNEQFF.

The chain uses TRBV5-4 and TRBJ1-3; possible D gene TRBD1, 5 bases. Germline values: CDR1 SGHNT, CDR2 YYREEE (reference sequence). The CDR3 covers 15 residues. The V end was cut by 3 bases, the J end by 1 base, with 11 bases between. The CDR3 loop is CASSWGSGSGNTIYF. CDR3 bases: TGTGCCAGCAGCTGGGGCTCGGGGTCTGGAAACACCATATATTTT.

The sample holds a few counts of this clone. This chain joins TRBV20-1 and TRBJ2-1, with D possibly TRBD2 on 6 matching bases. Germline V CDR1 and CDR2: DFQATT, SNEGSKA (reference sequence). CDR3 length: 10 residues. The V end was cut by 5 bases, the J end by 9 bases, with 8 bases between. CDR3 nucleotides: TGCAGTGCTGGCGGGATTGAGCAGTTCTTC. Translation gives CSAGGIEQFF.

CDR3 DNA: TGTGCCAGCAGGGAGACTAGCTTATCCTACAATGAGCAGTTCTTC. It specifies CASRETSLSYNEQFF. This sequence joins TRBV27 and TRBJ2-1; 7 bases are shared with TRBD2. J gave up 1 base and V 6 bases, and 6 bases lay outside the gene matches. CDR3 length equals 15 residues. From germline, CDR1 is MNHEY and CDR2 SMNVEV (reference sequence).

This clone has a handful of counts. The chain couples TRBV9 to TRBJ2-2; no clear D gene. The CDR3 extends over 15 amino acids. Trimming removed 2 bases at V and 3 bases at J, with 11 bases between. Per the germline V gene, CDR1 is SGDLS and CDR2 is YYNGEE. The CDR3 loop reads CASSVSNQYTGELFF. DNA of the CDR3: TGTGCCAGCAGCGTCTCTAATCAATACACCGGGGAGCTGTTTTTT.

This rearrangement joins TRBV10-3 to TRBJ2-7; TRBD1 matches at 8 bases. Unmatched junction bases numbered 1, after V lost 6 bases and J lost 0 bases. In germline, CDR1 is ENHRY, CDR2 SYGVKD. CDR3 size: 13 residues. The CDR3 DNA is TGTGCCATCAGGGACAGGGACTCCTACGAGCAGTACTTC. This encodes CAIRDRDSYEQYF.

This chain uses TRBV28 with TRBJ1-5; D is perhaps TRBD1 (5 bases). Trimming left V 10 bases short and J 5 bases short, with 12 bases between. The length of the CDR3 is 12 residues. Germline assignment: CDR1 MDHEN and CDR2 SYDVKM. DNA of the CDR3: TGTGCCATCCAGGGCCCCGATCAGCCCCAGCATTTT. Protein sequence: CAIQGPDQPQHF.

The rearrangement links TRBV11-3 to TRBJ2-1; a weak D match, TRBD2 (5 bases). The CDR3 spans 12 residues. CDR1 is SGHNT, CDR2 YENEEA, per germline. Trimming shortened V by 5 bases and J by 8 bases, and 10 bases separated the two germline ends. The CDR3 protein is CASSNLAYEQFF. CDR3 nucleotides: TGTGCCAGCAGCAACCTAGCCTATGAGCAGTTCTTC.

V is TRBV14 and J is TRBJ2-5, with D uncertain. There are 17 residues in the CDR3. Germline CDR1 is SGHDN and CDR2 is FVKESK. V was trimmed by 4 bases and J by 5 bases, leaving 23 bases between them. The CDR3 here is CASSRPTGSQVVETQYF. DNA of the CDR3: TGTGCCAGCAGCCGACCGACGGGTTCCCAGGTTGTGGAGACCCAGTACTTC.

This clone was seen more than once but under ten times. V is TRBV5-4 and J is TRBJ1-1; D is uncertain. V was clipped by 0 bases and J by 1 base, with 7 bases between them. Looked up from germline, CDR1 is SGHNT and CDR2 is YYREEE (reference sequence). This CDR3 is 14 amino acids long. This CDR3 reads CASSLGAGNTEAFF. CDR3 in DNA: TGTGCCAGCAGCTTGGGGGCGGGGAACACTGAAGCTTTCTTT. The entire variable domain, with the rest obtained from reference TRBV5-4 and TRBJ1-1, is as follows: ETGVTQSPTHLIKTRGQQVTLRCSSQSGHNTVSWYQQALGQGPQFIFQYYREEENGRGNFPPRFSGLQFPNYSSELNVNALELDDSALYLCASSLGAGNTEAFFGQGTRLTVV.

The chain carries TRBV25-1 and TRBJ2-5; TRBD1 matches 8 bases. The V gene's germline CDR1 is MGHDK and CDR2 SYGVNS. V lost 6 bases and J lost 3; bases outside the gene matches: 3. This CDR3 comprises 13 residues. The chain's CDR3 is CASSATGEETQYF. As DNA, the CDR3 is TGTGCCAGCAGCGCGACAGGGGAAGAGACCCAGTACTTC.

The gene calls are TRBV30 and TRBJ2-1; the D gene is possibly TRBD2 (5 bases). The CDR3 consists of 14 residues. V was cut by 1 base and J by 10 bases, with 17 bases left in between. Germline V gene sequence: CDR1 GTSNPN, CDR2 SVGIG (reference sequence). The CDR3 bases are TGTGCCTGGAGTGCCCCCGAGAGGGAAGCCGAGCAGTTCTTC. Protein: CAWSAPEREAEQFF.

The chain links TRBV27 to TRBJ1-1; 7 nucleotides agree with TRBD1. Germline V gene data show CDR1 as MNHEY and CDR2 as SMNVEV (reference sequence). This CDR3 has 16 residues. Losses at the gene ends were 2 bases for V and 1 base for J; bases not matched to a gene: 7. The CDR3: CASSLTPRDRNTEAFF. The CDR3 nucleotides read TGTGCCAGCAGTTTAACCCCCCGGGACAGGAACACTGAAGCTTTCTTT.

V usage is TRBV30 and J usage is TRBJ2-1; maybe TRBD1 (5 bases). The length of the CDR3 is 14 residues. Trimming removed 1 base at V and 0 bases at J, with 7 bases between. Germline CDR1 GTSNPN, CDR2 SVGIG (reference sequence). The DNA for the CDR3 is TGTGCCTGGAGTGGGGGCGGCTCCTACAATGAGCAGTTCTTC. It translates to CAWSGGGSYNEQFF.

The chain carries TRBV9 and TRBJ2-1; D perhaps matches TRBD1 (6 bases). In germline, CDR1 is SGDLS, CDR2 YYNGEE. There are 16 residues in the CDR3. V was cut by 3 bases and J by 3 bases, with 16 bases left in between. As DNA, the CDR3 is TGTGCCAGCAGCGCCGGAGGACAGAGTCTCTACAATGAGCAGTTCTTC. The encoded protein is CASSAGGQSLYNEQFF.

This clone has just a few counts. The gene calls are TRBV9 and TRBJ1-5; 8 bases line up with TRBD1. CDR1 is SGDLS and CDR2 is YYNGEE in the germline V gene. CDR3 length: 15 amino acids. V was pared by 4 bases and J by 1 base, with 4 bases of the junction left unmatched. The CDR3 is CASSSQGASNQPQHF. As DNA, the CDR3 is TGTGCCAGCAGCTCGCAGGGGGCGAGCAATCAGCCCCAGCATTTT.